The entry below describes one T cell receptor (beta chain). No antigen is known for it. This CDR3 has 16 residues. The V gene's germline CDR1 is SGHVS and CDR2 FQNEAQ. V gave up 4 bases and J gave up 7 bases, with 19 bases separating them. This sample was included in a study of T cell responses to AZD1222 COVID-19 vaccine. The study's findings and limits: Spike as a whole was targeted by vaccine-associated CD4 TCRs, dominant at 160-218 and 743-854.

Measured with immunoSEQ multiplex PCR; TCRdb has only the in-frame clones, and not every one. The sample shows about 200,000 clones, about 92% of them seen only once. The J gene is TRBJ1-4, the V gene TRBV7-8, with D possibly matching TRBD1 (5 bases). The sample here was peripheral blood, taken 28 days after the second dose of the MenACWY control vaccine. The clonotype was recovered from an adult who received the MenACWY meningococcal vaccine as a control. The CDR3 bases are TGTGCCAGCAGCTCATTCTCGAGGGGAACTGGTGAAAAACTGTTTTTT. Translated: CASSSFSRGTGEKLFF.